The source of this TCR beta chain is a study of blood T cell repertoires in COVID-19. About the study: Samples taken during acute and convalescent COVID-19 were collected in the United States, Italy and Spain. PBMCs, B-cell-depleted T cells, or T cells were the source of the cDNA or gDNA that made up the material.

Source study methods: Nucleated cell counts were estimated from reference gene primer amplification. Assay: immunoSEQ multiplex PCR; the TCRdb copy retains only in-frame clones and omits some. V and J calls and clone size come straight from that table; D and trimming were deduced from the DNA. The table includes 140,000 to 150,000 clones, 80% to 90% detected once. CDR3 length: 14 amino acids. The V gene's germline CDR1 is SNHLY and CDR2 FYNNEI. Trimming pared 4 bases from V and 0 bases from J, leaving 10 bases between. This clone was seen once. This sequence joins TRBV2 and TRBJ2-7; a weak D match, TRBD1 (5 bases). The sequence was obtained from a woman aged 50 to 60 with acute or convalescent COVID-19. Material: peripheral blood. The CDR3 sequence is CASSADKYSYEQYF. CDR3 sequence (DNA): TGTGCCAGCAGTGCGGACAAATACTCCTACGAGCAGTACTTC.